These 2 T cell receptor beta chains share one sample of origin, sequenced in a study of T-cell memory formation after mild COVID-19. TCRdb used MiXCR to reprocess the 5' RACE reads, holding one entry per CDR3 protein. The data contain over 300,000 distinct CDR3 sequences, roughly 19% of them singletons. The sequenced material came from PBMCs or a T cell subset sorted from them (not recorded which). These receptors all come from a man aged 18-30 years who had mild COVID-19 (a few samples of this study predate the infection). Cell type and time point are not known.

This clonotype was observed a handful of times. The V call is TRBV7-9, the J call TRBJ1-1; 8 positions agree with TRBD1. The CDR3 totals 12 residues. V shed 10 bases and J 3 bases; nucleotides not matched to a gene: 4. CDR1 and CDR2 from the germline V gene are SEHNR and FQNEAQ (reference sequence). As DNA, the CDR3 is TGTGCCACCAGGACAGGGCACACTGAAGCTTTCTTT. It yields the protein CATRTGHTEAFF. Complete variable domain (other parts from reference TRBV7-9 and TRBJ1-1): DTGVSQNPRHKITKRGQNVTFRCDPISEHNRLYWYRQTLGQGPEFLTYFQNEAQLEKSRLLSDRFSAERPKGSFSTLEIQRTEQGDSAMYLCATRTGHTEAFFGQGTRLTVV.

The table lists this clonotype with a few counts. The V gene is TRBV20-1, the J gene TRBJ1-5; a possible D gene is TRBD1 (6 bases). The V gene lost 3 bases and the J gene lost 5 bases, with 8 bases spanning the gap. CDR3 length: 12 residues. Germline V lookup: CDR1 DFQATT, CDR2 SNEGSKA (reference sequence). In DNA, the CDR3 is TGCAGTGCTAGTGAGGGGGATCAGCCCCAGCATTTT. This codes for CSASEGDQPQHF.